These 30 T cell receptor beta chains were all obtained from the same sample, sequenced in a study of a mutant IDH1 vaccine in newly diagnosed glioma. Time point described: baseline, week 1 (first vaccination visit). Treatment indicated: pre-vaccination baseline after standard-of-care therapy. TCRdb keeps only in-frame clones here, not all; method: immunoSEQ multiplex PCR. Altogether some 51,000 clones are present, roughly 80% being singletons, with the ten largest covering less than 2%. Sequencing was performed on PBMCs, taken from a glioma patient treated with radiotherapy, temozolomide or both. These receptors all stem from a woman aged 35 to 49 with glioma.

This chain uses TRBV7-3 with TRBJ2-2, with a possible D match to TRBD1 (5 bases). The CDR3 length is 15 residues. Germline V gene sequence: CDR1 SGHTA, CDR2 FQGTGA. V was clipped by 0 bases and J by 6 bases, with 11 bases between them. CDR3 loop: CASSLTGDRAGELFF. CDR3 nucleotides: TGTGCCAGCAGCTTAACAGGGGATCGGGCCGGGGAGCTGTTTTTT.

This clone was detected only once. The genes are TRBV5-1 and TRBJ2-3; 11 nucleotides line up with TRBD2. The CDR3 runs 17 residues. The junction had 8 bases not matched to a gene; V was cut back by 5 bases and J by 0 bases. CDR1 and CDR2 from the germline V gene are SGHRS and YFSETQ. CDR3 DNA sequence: TGCGCCAGCAGATCCCCTAGCGGGGGGCCTAGCACAGATACGCAGTATTTT. This gives the protein CASRSPSGGPSTDTQYF.

The genes are TRBV19 and TRBJ2-2; D possibly corresponds to TRBD1 (6 bases). Germline-derived CDR1 and CDR2 are LNHDA and SQIVND (reference sequence). The CDR3 is 15 amino acids. V was shortened by 9 bases and J by 5 bases, with 19 bases between the two germline ends. The CDR3, as DNA: TGTGCCAGCCGAGGACAGTTCCAGGGGACCGGGGAGCTGTTTTTT. Its protein is CASRGQFQGTGELFF.

The rearrangement uses TRBV6-1 and TRBJ1-4; D remains unclear. Trimming cost V 2 bases and J 10 bases, with 14 bases left between them. The CDR3 is 14 amino acids. Per germline, CDR1 MNHNS and CDR2 SASEGT. The CDR3 region has the DNA TGTGCCAGCAGTGAAAGAAGGTTGTTAGGAAAACTGTTTTTT. It yields the protein CASSERRLLGKLFF.

This clone came up once. The chain couples TRBV18 to TRBJ2-7; TRBD1 might be the D (5 bases). The V gene's germline CDR1 is KGHSH and CDR2 LQKENI. CDR3 length: 15 amino acids. Trimming cost V 6 bases and J 4 bases, with 19 bases left between them. The CDR3 nucleotides read TGTGCCAGCTCCCCCAGGGCAGGCTTAGGATACGAGCAGTACTTC. This sequence encodes CASSPRAGLGYEQYF.

This sequence joins TRBV25-1 and TRBJ1-1; D perhaps matches TRBD1 (6 bases). CDR3 length: 15 residues. V was cut by 4 bases and J by 7 bases, with 19 bases left in between. Germline-derived CDR1 and CDR2 are MGHDK and SYGVNS. The CDR3 sequence is CASSALFKGDDEAFF. As DNA, the CDR3 is TGTGCCAGCAGTGCTCTTTTTAAGGGGGATGATGAAGCTTTCTTT.

The V gene is TRBV5-6, the J gene TRBJ1-3; 7 bases match TRBD1. CDR1 and CDR2 from the germline V gene are SGHDT and YYEEEE. This CDR3 spans 13 amino acids. Here the CDR3 DNA reads TGTCCGCAGGGGGTCCTCTCTGGAAACACCATATATTTT. Translation gives CPQGVLSGNTIYF.

This chain uses TRBV5-1 with TRBJ2-3, with 7 bases that match TRBD1. There are 15 residues in the CDR3. Germline lookup yields CDR1 SGHRS and CDR2 YFSETQ. The J segment lost 5 bases and the V segment lost 3 bases, leaving 9 bases of the junction unmatched. The CDR3 reads CASSWSGTVEDTQYF. The CDR3 nucleotides are TGCGCCAGCAGCTGGAGTGGGACAGTCGAAGATACGCAGTATTTT.

This clone was seen more than once but under ten times. The chain joins TRBV7-9 to TRBJ1-2; no clear D. Germline V lookup: CDR1 SEHNR, CDR2 FQNEAQ (reference sequence). The CDR3 sequence is 15 residues long. V shed 2 bases and J shed 3 bases, with 13 bases lying between them. CDR3 DNA sequence: TGTGCCAGCAGCTTATCAGCGGCTGGGTACTATGGCTACACCTTC. Translating it yields CASSLSAAGYYGYTF.

The chain is built from TRBV7-9 and TRBJ2-2; D uncertain. This CDR3 contains 15 residues. CDR1 and CDR2 from the germline V gene are SEHNR and FQNEAQ (reference sequence). V lost 3 bases to trimming and J lost 0 bases, with 8 bases between them. The CDR3 sequence is CASSFRSANTGELFF. The CDR3 coding sequence is TGTGCCAGCAGCTTTCGTTCGGCGAACACCGGGGAGCTGTTTTTT.

The chain is built from TRBV30 and TRBJ1-2; D is perhaps TRBD1 (6 bases). CDR1 GTSNPN and CDR2 SVGIG come from the germline V gene (reference sequence). The ends were cut back, 2 bases at V and 1 base at J, with 8 bases in the middle. The CDR3 spans 13 residues. CDR3 nucleotide sequence: TGTGCCTGGAGTTCAGGGGATAACTATGGCTACACCTTC. It is translated as CAWSSGDNYGYTF.

The J gene is TRBJ1-1, the V gene TRBV10-3; 11 nucleotides line up with TRBD1. The V gene's germline CDR1 is ENHRY and CDR2 SYGVKD. V was clipped by 0 bases and J by 11 bases; unmatched bases: 14. The CDR3 has 17 amino acids. CDR3 nucleotides: TGTGCCATCAGTGAGTCGTCAGGTTTGGGACAGGGGGTACGGGCTTTCTTT. Amino acid sequence: CAISESSGLGQGVRAFF.

The rearrangement links TRBV7-9 to TRBJ1-1; D is possibly TRBD1 (6 bases). CDR1 and CDR2 from the germline V gene are SEHNR and FQNEAQ (reference sequence). V was pared by 5 bases and J by 7 bases, with 11 bases between. This CDR3 contains 12 residues. The CDR3 protein is CASSPQGIEAFF. Here the CDR3 DNA reads TGTGCCAGCAGCCCACAGGGAATTGAAGCTTTCTTT.

J is TRBJ2-1 and V is TRBV9; D may match TRBD1 or TRBD2 (6 bases each). The germline gives CDR1 SGDLS, CDR2 YYNGEE. The CDR3 totals 16 residues. Trimming pared 3 bases from V and 6 bases from J, leaving 19 bases between. Here the CDR3 reads CASSGQEGVIRNEQFF. As DNA, the CDR3 is TGTGCCAGCAGCGGCCAGGAGGGGGTCATTCGCAATGAGCAGTTCTTC.

The genes are TRBV11-2 and TRBJ1-4, with D uncertain. Trimming cost V 1 base and J 2 bases, with 8 bases left between them. The length of the CDR3 is 15 residues. Germline V gene data show CDR1 as SGHAT and CDR2 as FQNNGV. CDR3 sequence (DNA): TGTGCCAGCAGCTTAGTAGGGTGGACTAATGAAAAACTGTTTTTT. It translates to CASSLVGWTNEKLFF.

The chain combines TRBV7-9 with TRBJ1-2; 8 bases are shared with TRBD1. J gave up 2 bases and V 3 bases, and 2 bases lay outside the gene matches. The CDR3 contains 14 residues. Per germline, CDR1 SEHNR and CDR2 FQNEAQ (reference sequence). CDR3 DNA: TGTGCCAGCAGCTTTAGACAGGGGAACTATGGCTACACCTTC. Residues: CASSFRQGNYGYTF.

This chain connects TRBV19 to TRBJ1-2; TRBD1 matches at 7 bases. CDR1 and CDR2 (germline): LNHDA, SQIVND (reference sequence). CDR3 length: 15 residues. V lost 5 bases, J lost 1 base, and 7 bases stayed unmatched. CDR3 coding DNA: TGTGCCAGTAGTTGGGACAGTCATGATAACTATGGCTACACCTTC. Its translation is CASSWDSHDNYGYTF.

This chain joins TRBV5-6 and TRBJ1-6; D is unclear. The CDR3 has 14 residues. Trimming took off 2 bases at V and 5 bases at J, with 8 bases between the two ends. Germline CDR1 is SGHDT and CDR2 is YYEEEE. This chain's CDR3 is CASSFRTNNSPLHF. The CDR3 DNA reads as TGTGCCAGCAGCTTTCGGACCAATAATTCACCCCTCCACTTT. Together with reference TRBV5-6 and TRBJ1-6, the CDR3 gives the full variable domain: DAGVTQSPTHLIKTRGQQVTLRCSPKSGHDTVSWYQQALGQGPQFIFQYYEEEERQRGNFPDRFSGHQFPNYSSELNVNALLLGDSALYLCASSFRTNNSPLHFGNGTRLTVT.

This chain connects TRBV11-3 to TRBJ2-2; 7 nucleotides agree with TRBD1. Trimming at V came to 4 bases and at J to 2 bases, leaving 10 bases not matched to a gene. The germline CDR1 and CDR2 sequences are SGHNT and YENEEA. The CDR3 covers 17 residues. The CDR3 is CASSSSTGTDNTGELFF. CDR3 nucleotides: TGTGCCAGCAGCTCCTCGACCGGGACAGACAACACCGGGGAGCTGTTTTTT.

The chain is built from TRBV19 and TRBJ2-7; 10 nucleotides match TRBD1. The ends lost 5 bases at V and 3 bases at J; junction bases unmatched: 10. There are 16 residues in the CDR3. Germline V gene sequence: CDR1 LNHDA, CDR2 SQIVND (reference sequence). The CDR3: CASSGGPGTGDYEQYF. DNA for the CDR3: TGTGCCAGTAGTGGGGGTCCCGGGACAGGGGACTACGAGCAGTACTTC.

The rearrangement uses TRBV19 and TRBJ1-1; possibly TRBD1 for D (6 bases). Germline-derived CDR1 and CDR2 are LNHDA and SQIVND (reference sequence). V was clipped by 6 bases and J by 1 base, with 12 bases between them. CDR3 size: 14 residues. For the CDR3, the DNA is TGTGCCAGTAGCCGGACAGAGACGAACACTGAAGCTTTCTTT. Translating it yields CASSRTETNTEAFF.

V and J are TRBV5-1 and TRBJ2-7; 7 nucleotides match TRBD1. This CDR3 spans 13 amino acids. Germline trimming cut 1 base from V and 3 bases from J; bases unmatched to any gene: 1. CDR1 and CDR2 (germline): SGHRS, YFSETQ. The CDR3 DNA sequence: TGCGCCAGCAGCTTGAACAGGGGCTACGAGCAGTACTTC. It is translated as CASSLNRGYEQYF.

V gene TRBV7-9 combines with J gene TRBJ2-7, with 11 positions matching TRBD2. V was pared by 7 bases and J by 4 bases, with 9 bases of the junction left unmatched. Germline V gene sequence: CDR1 SEHNR, CDR2 FQNEAQ (reference sequence). This CDR3 has 15 residues. CDR3 region: CASTPGLAEIYEQYF. DNA of the CDR3: TGTGCCAGCACTCCGGGACTAGCGGAGATATACGAGCAGTACTTC.

The chain couples TRBV5-6 to TRBJ2-5, with TRBD1 as a possible D gene (6 bases). CDR3 length equals 14 residues. Germline CDR1 SGHDT, CDR2 YYEEEE. The V and J ends lost 4 bases and 6 bases respectively, with 16 bases between them. CDR3 in DNA: TGTGCCAGCAGCCCTAGGACAGCTTTGCAGACCCAGTACTTC. This codes for CASSPRTALQTQYF.

V gene TRBV29-1 combines with J gene TRBJ1-4; D ambiguous. The germline gives CDR1 SQVTM, CDR2 ANQGSEA. V was clipped by 4 bases and J by 4 bases, with 10 bases between them. The CDR3 covers 13 residues. The CDR3 DNA sequence: TGCAGCGTTGGTAGGCAGTATAATGAAAAACTGTTTTTT. Its translation is CSVGRQYNEKLFF.

The chain combines TRBV2 with TRBJ2-5; D might be TRBD2 (6 bases). The germline gives CDR1 SNHLY, CDR2 FYNNEI. The CDR3 is 16 amino acids. Deletions cut 7 bases from V and 2 bases from J, with 20 bases between. The CDR3, as DNA: TGTGCCAGCACCATCGGGAGATGGGGGGTTCAAGAGACCCAGTACTTC. This codes for CASTIGRWGVQETQYF.

The chain has TRBV13 and TRBJ2-3; D perhaps matches TRBD2 (6 bases). The V and J ends lost 4 bases and 0 bases respectively, with 17 bases between them. The CDR3 is 17 amino acids. Germline CDR1 reads PRHDT; CDR2 reads FYEKMQ (reference sequence). CDR3 amino acids: CASSSVAPAGSTDTQYF. DNA of the CDR3: TGTGCCAGCAGCTCCGTGGCCCCCGCGGGGAGCACAGATACGCAGTATTTT. Full variable domain (missing parts from reference TRBV13 and TRBJ2-3): AAGVIQSPRHLIKEKRETATLKCYPIPRHDTVYWYQQGPGQDPQFLISFYEKMQSDKGSIPDRFSAQQFSDYHSELNMSSLELGDSALYFCASSSVAPAGSTDTQYFGPGTRLTVL.

This clone was seen only a few times. V usage is TRBV4-1 and J usage is TRBJ1-1; TRBD1 is a possible D gene (5 bases). The germline V gene encodes CDR1 MGHRA and CDR2 YSYEKL. Trimming took 4 bases from V and 3 from J, leaving 12 bases between them. The CDR3 runs to 14 residues. CDR3 sequence (DNA): TGCGCCAGCAGCCGTACTGGGGGGTACACTGAAGCTTTCTTT. Translation gives CASSRTGGYTEAFF.

This clone was seen once. The chain links TRBV5-6 to TRBJ1-5; 7 bases map to TRBD1. This CDR3 has 18 residues. The trim removed 2 bases at V and 0 bases at J, leaving 11 bases unmatched. The germline V gene encodes CDR1 SGHDT and CDR2 YYEEEE. The CDR3 is CASSFQGGSRYSNQPQHF. CDR3 DNA: TGTGCCAGCAGCTTTCAGGGGGGCTCTAGGTATAGCAATCAGCCCCAGCATTTT.

This chain connects TRBV19 to TRBJ1-6; D is ambiguous. V was trimmed by 7 bases and J by 2 bases, leaving 9 bases between them. Germline V gene sequence: CDR1 LNHDA, CDR2 SQIVND (reference sequence). There are 14 residues in the CDR3. The CDR3 loop is CASTVRTYNSPLHF. CDR3 nucleotides: TGTGCCAGTACGGTGCGGACCTATAATTCACCCCTCCACTTT. The variable domain in full, completed from reference TRBV19 and TRBJ1-6, reads DGGITQSPKYLFRKEGQNVTLSCEQNLNHDAMYWYRQDPGQGLRLIYYSQIVNDFQKGDIAEGYSVSREKKESFPLTVTSAQKNPTAFYLCASTVRTYNSPLHFGNGTRLTVT.